Shown below are 22 T cell receptor beta chains from a single sample sequenced in a study of T cells after yellow fever vaccination. TCRdb re-derived calls from the 5' RACE reads in MiXCR, one entry per CDR3 protein. The sample includes under 600,000 distinct CDR3 sequences, 13% of them seen just once. Sequences were derived from PBMCs, sampled on the day of the yellow fever booster vaccination. Receptors originate from a man aged 25 to 40 who received the YFV17D yellow fever vaccine.

The V gene is TRBV30, the J gene TRBJ2-7; TRBD2 aligns across 11 bases. This CDR3 comprises 15 residues. CDR1 GTSNPN and CDR2 SVGIG come from the germline V gene (reference sequence). J was trimmed by 2 bases and V by 1 base; bases with no gene match: 4. CDR3 amino acids: CAWSEPGLAAYEQYF. CDR3 bases: TGTGCCTGGAGTGAACCGGGACTAGCGGCCTACGAGCAGTACTTC. Full variable domain (rest looked up from reference TRBV30 and TRBJ2-7): SQTIHQWPATLVQPVGSPLSLECTVEGTSNPNLYWYRQAAGRGLQLLFYSVGIGQISSEVPQNLSASRPQDRQFILSSKKLLLSDSGFYLCAWSEPGLAAYEQYFGPGTRLTVT.

This clonotype was seen only a few times. The chain carries TRBV6-1 and TRBJ2-3, with D perhaps TRBD1 (6 bases). V dropped 7 bases and J dropped 1 base, with 18 bases sitting between them. Germline-derived CDR1 and CDR2 are MNHNS and SASEGT. This CDR3 is 16 amino acids long. The CDR3 DNA is TGTGCCAGCATTGGGAGCACAGGGAAGGGCACAGATACGCAGTATTTT. Protein: CASIGSTGKGTDTQYF.

This clonotype was observed many times. The chain employs TRBV27 and TRBJ2-2; D remains ambiguous. The CDR3 contains 13 residues. The V end lost 0 bases, the J end lost 5 bases, and 4 bases lay between the germline ends. CDR1 is MNHEY and CDR2 is SMNVEV in the germline V gene (reference sequence). The CDR3 DNA sequence: TGTGCCAGCAGTTTATCGTCTACCGGGGAGCTGTTTTTT. It encodes CASSLSSTGELFF.

The CDR3 coding sequence is TGTGCCATCAGTGAGTCGTTGACGGTTATGTCCGGGGAGCTGTTTTTT. It is translated as CAISESLTVMSGELFF. This chain joins TRBV10-3 and TRBJ2-2; D unresolved. Trimming stripped 0 bases from V and 6 bases from J, with 14 bases between. Germline lookup yields CDR1 ENHRY and CDR2 SYGVKD. There are 16 residues in the CDR3.

The gene calls are TRBV30 and TRBJ1-2; tentative D call: TRBD1 (5 bases). Per the germline V gene, CDR1 is GTSNPN and CDR2 is SVGIG (reference sequence). This CDR3 has 13 residues. V shed 3 bases and J shed 0 bases, with 8 bases lying between them. The chain's CDR3 is CAWRGQSNYGYTF. Here the CDR3 DNA reads TGTGCCTGGAGAGGACAATCTAACTATGGCTACACCTTC.

The chain uses TRBV20-1 and TRBJ2-7; TRBD2 agrees at 10 bases. CDR3 length: 15 amino acids. Germline CDR1 reads DFQATT; CDR2 reads SNEGSKA (reference sequence). Losses at the gene ends were 2 bases for V and 5 bases for J; bases not matched to a gene: 9. CDR3 residues: CSARRNLAGANEQYF. The CDR3 bases are TGCAGTGCTAGAAGAAATCTAGCGGGGGCGAACGAGCAGTACTTC.

As regards this clonotype: Germline is not matched at one junction end, which may reflect a read error. This chain uses TRBV4-2 with TRBJ2-2, with D maybe TRBD2 (5 bases). The CDR3 runs 14 residues. The germline gives CDR1 LGHNA, CDR2 YNFKEQ. The CDR3 sequence: CASSPGLVAGELLF. The CDR3 DNA is TGTGCCAGCAGCCCCGGGCTAGTCGCCGGGGAGCTGCTTTTT.

The rearrangement links TRBV20-1 to TRBJ2-3, with TRBD1 matching 8 bases. The CDR3 loop spans 13 amino acids. The V segment lost 0 bases and the J segment 7 bases; nucleotides outside the gene matches: 3. CDR1 is DFQATT and CDR2 is SNEGSKA in the germline V gene (reference sequence). The CDR3 DNA reads TGCAGTGCTAGAGACGGACAGGGAAATACGCAGTATTTT. This sequence encodes CSARDGQGNTQYF.

This clonotype turned up a few times. V gene TRBV18 combines with J gene TRBJ2-7; 8 bases map to TRBD1. The J segment lost 1 base and the V segment lost 3 bases, leaving 5 bases of the junction unmatched. This CDR3 spans 15 amino acids. Germline V gene data show CDR1 as KGHSH and CDR2 as LQKENI. CDR3 residues: CASSPGRQGSYEQYF. The CDR3 nucleotides are TGTGCCAGCTCACCGGGGCGACAGGGGTCCTACGAGCAGTACTTC.

This clonotype occurred a few times. The chain uses TRBV18 and TRBJ2-1, with no clear D. Germline V gene data show CDR1 as KGHSH and CDR2 as LQKENI. The CDR3 length is 14 residues. The ends were cut back, 3 bases at V and 4 bases at J, with 10 bases in the middle. This CDR3 is CASSPAISYNEQFF. The CDR3 DNA is TGTGCCAGCTCACCCGCTATTAGTTACAATGAGCAGTTCTTC.

V and J are TRBV30 and TRBJ1-5, with 7 bases lining up with TRBD1. Germline-derived CDR1 and CDR2 are GTSNPN and SVGIG (reference sequence). This CDR3 has 13 residues. Losses at the gene ends were 1 base for V and 7 bases for J; bases not matched to a gene: 4. The CDR3 nucleotides are TGTGCCTGGAGTGCGCAGGGGGACCAGCCCCAGCATTTT. The encoded protein is CAWSAQGDQPQHF.

This clonotype has at least ten counts. This chain uses TRBV6-2 or TRBV6-3 with TRBJ2-3; TRBD1 matches at 9 bases. Germline V gene data show CDR1 as MNHEY and CDR2 as SVGEGT. The CDR3 runs to 15 residues. The trim removed 7 bases at V and 2 bases at J, leaving 7 bases unmatched. The CDR3 here is CASTQQGASTDTQYF. The CDR3 nucleotides are TGTGCCAGCACCCAACAGGGGGCATCCACAGATACGCAGTATTTT.

The V call is TRBV7-2, the J call TRBJ2-1, with 8 positions matching TRBD1. Germline lookup yields CDR1 SGHTA and CDR2 FQGNSA. The V gene end was trimmed by 1 base and the J gene end by 1 base; junction bases not matched to a gene: 3. CDR3 size: 16 residues. Written as DNA, the CDR3 is TGTGCCAGCAGCTTAGTGGGACAGGAGTCCTACAATGAGCAGTTCTTC. The encoded protein is CASSLVGQESYNEQFF.

The rearrangement links TRBV6-1 to TRBJ2-3; 14 bases line up with TRBD2. CDR1 MNHNS and CDR2 SASEGT come from the germline V gene. V shed 5 bases, J shed 8 bases, and the junction held 15 bases outside the gene matches. CDR3 size: 18 residues. As DNA, the CDR3 is TGTGCCAGCAGTCAAACCCCAGGGACTAGCGGGAGTGACGGTACGCAGTATTTT. It translates to CASSQTPGTSGSDGTQYF.

This chain links TRBV20-1 with TRBJ2-1, with TRBD1 matching 8 bases. CDR1 and CDR2 from the germline V gene are DFQATT and SNEGSKA (reference sequence). Losses at the gene ends were 7 bases for V and 9 bases for J; bases not matched to a gene: 5. The length of the CDR3 is 11 residues. The chain's CDR3 is CSVTTGGEQFF. The CDR3, as DNA: TGCAGTGTAACCACAGGGGGTGAGCAGTTCTTC.

This chain links TRBV4-3 with TRBJ2-2, with D possibly TRBD2 on 5 matching bases. CDR1 and CDR2 from the germline V gene are LGHNA and YSLEER. CDR3 length equals 17 residues. With 0 bases removed from V and 3 bases from J, the gap between germline ends came to 14 bases. CDR3 sequence: CASSQDRASRDTGELFF. CDR3 nucleotide sequence: TGCGCCAGCAGCCAAGATCGGGCTAGCCGGGACACCGGGGAGCTGTTTTTT.

This clonotype was recorded many times. V and J are TRBV2 and TRBJ1-5; D is undetermined. There are 13 residues in the CDR3. The V and J ends lost 0 bases and 7 bases respectively, with 7 bases between them. Per germline, CDR1 SNHLY and CDR2 FYNNEI. This CDR3 is CASSEARAQPQHF. The DNA of the CDR3 is TGTGCCAGCAGTGAAGCGAGGGCGCAGCCCCAGCATTTT.

This clonotype was found once. The chain combines TRBV20-1 with TRBJ2-7, with 8 bases matching TRBD2. The CDR3 has 16 residues. V was pared by 0 bases and J by 4 bases, with 11 bases of the junction left unmatched. Germline V CDR1 and CDR2: DFQATT, SNEGSKA (reference sequence). The CDR3 loop reads CSARDLAGGQIYEQYF. As DNA, the CDR3 is TGCAGTGCTAGAGATCTGGCGGGAGGTCAAATTTACGAGCAGTACTTC.

This chain links TRBV15 with TRBJ2-5; TRBD1 aligns across 9 bases. J lost 1 base, V lost 1 base, and 4 bases had no gene match. The CDR3 sequence is 16 residues long. Per the germline V gene, CDR1 is LNHNV and CDR2 is YYDKDF (reference sequence). In nucleotides, the CDR3 is TGTGCCACCAGCAGAGGCGACAGGGGGACCCAAGAGACCCAGTACTTC. Residues: CATSRGDRGTQETQYF. The variable domain in full, with the rest retrieved from reference TRBV15 and TRBJ2-5, is DAMVIQNPRYQVTQFGKPVTLSCSQTLNHNVMYWYQQKSSQAPKLLFHYYDKDFNNEADTPDNFQSRRPNTSFCFLDIRSPGLGDTAMYLCATSRGDRGTQETQYFGPGTRLLVL.

This clonotype has only a few counts. This sequence joins TRBV5-1 and TRBJ1-5, with a tentative D call TRBD1 (5 bases). The CDR3 covers 14 residues. V gave up 5 bases and J gave up 5 bases, with 14 bases separating them. CDR1 and CDR2 (germline): SGHRS, YFSETQ. The CDR3 bases are TGCGCCAGCAGTCCGGGGAGGGGAGATCAGCCCCAGCATTTT. Translated: CASSPGRGDQPQHF.

This clonotype was counted a few times. The rearrangement joins TRBV12-3 or TRBV12-4 to TRBJ1-4; D is undetermined. The CDR3 loop spans 14 amino acids. Trimming removed 4 bases from V and 4 bases from J, with 10 bases in between. The CDR3 coding sequence is TGTGCCAGCAGTTCCGAGGGTTATAATGAAAAACTGTTTTTT. Translated, it gives CASSSEGYNEKLFF.

The sample holds a few counts of this clonotype. The chain couples TRBV29-1 to TRBJ2-1; TRBD1 matches 10 bases. The CDR3 has 18 amino acids. Per germline, CDR1 SQVTM and CDR2 ANQGSEA. Trimming took 4 bases from V and 2 from J; bases not matched to a gene: 14. The CDR3 is CSVAGQGSLAAAYNEQFF. The CDR3 nucleotides read TGCAGCGTTGCGGGACAGGGGAGCCTAGCAGCTGCCTACAATGAGCAGTTCTTC.